Below, one T cell receptor beta chain is given with its context. The antigen is unknown. CDR1 SGDLS and CDR2 YYNGEE come from the germline V gene. V dropped 2 bases and J dropped 8 bases, with 10 bases sitting between them. This CDR3 region has 13 residues. The entry originates in a study of Ad26.COV2.S vaccination and SARS-CoV-2 variants. Study-wide context: Each vaccinee took Ad26.COV2.S intramuscularly, once or twice 56 days apart.

Stated treatment: roughly 19 received Ad26.COV2.S at low or high dose, single or two shots; several received placebo; per-sample allocation not given. Specimens were obtained on day 63 following the first vaccine or placebo injection. As its vector, the vaccine had Ad26, which expressed Wuhan-strain SARS-CoV-2 spike. Profiled with immunoSEQ multiplex PCR; TCRdb holds only in-frame clones, not every one. The repertoire holds around 300,000 clones, around 89% seen once, with 6.4% in the top ten. Study-wide results and caveats: Post-vaccination breadth of spike-specific CD8+ and CD4+ T cell responses was reportedly substantial.

The chain carries TRBV9 and TRBJ2-2; D gene unclear. The sequenced sample was peripheral blood, obtained in a trial of Ad26.COV2.S vaccine versus placebo. The source of this sequence is a person aged 18-65 years who received the Ad26.COV2.S COVID-19 vaccine or a placebo. The CDR3 DNA sequence: TGTGCCAGCAGCGTGTCACTCTGGGGGGAGCTGTTTTTT. Translation: CASSVSLWGELFF.